This T cell receptor beta chain was captured by sequencing in a study of human T cells and chemical hapten exposure. Study-level background: Across the whole study, which lasted approximately 5.5 months, patients were given diphenylcyclopropenone on the scalp once a week.

This clonotype was seen repeatedly, ten times or more. Per the germline V gene, CDR1 is LGHNT and CDR2 is FRNRAP. J was trimmed by 9 bases and V by 4 bases; bases with no gene match: 9. The CDR3 sequence is 16 residues long. TCRdb processed the RACE reads anew with MiXCR; each CDR3 protein has one entry. Here the sample spans 150,000 to 200,000 distinct CDR3 sequences, approximately 20% being singletons. Time point given: patch test 1, 2 weeks after DPC sensitization. The treatment is: therapeutic diphenylcyclopropenone sensitization with weekly scalp DPC. The source is a woman between 45 and 60 years old with alopecia areata. Some clones in this sample may be carry-over from other donors' samples. The V gene is TRBV12-5, the J gene TRBJ2-3; 14 bases fit TRBD2. Sequencing was performed on whole blood, taken in connection with sensitization to the hapten diphenylcyclopropenone (DPC). The CDR3 DNA reads TGTGCTAGTGGTTCTACTCCGGGACTAGCGGGAGAAACGCAGTATTTT. This gives the protein CASGSTPGLAGETQYF.